This entry features one T cell receptor beta chain sequence. The data derive from a study of blood T cell repertoires in COVID-19. Trimming removed 5 bases from V and 4 bases from J, with 20 bases in between. Looked up from germline, CDR1 is MNHEY and CDR2 is SMNVEV (reference sequence). The CDR3 sequence is 16 residues long. In the source study's methods: Reference gene primer amplification in the assay estimated nucleated cell counts. The repertoire was sequenced with immunoSEQ multiplex PCR; TCRdb's copy has only in-frame clones and lacks some. V, J and clone size are those of that table, while D and trimming were read from the DNA. The sample gives around 160,000 clones, about 82% of which show up once; 2.5% to 3% is in the top ten.

Sequencing input: peripheral blood. The source of this sequence is a woman between 35 and 50 years old with active or convalescent COVID-19. The chain is built from TRBV27 and TRBJ1-1; D is ambiguous. Here the CDR3 reads CASSPPPLKGGTEAFF. CDR3 in DNA: TGTGCCAGCAGTCCCCCTCCCTTGAAGGGAGGCACTGAAGCTTTCTTT.